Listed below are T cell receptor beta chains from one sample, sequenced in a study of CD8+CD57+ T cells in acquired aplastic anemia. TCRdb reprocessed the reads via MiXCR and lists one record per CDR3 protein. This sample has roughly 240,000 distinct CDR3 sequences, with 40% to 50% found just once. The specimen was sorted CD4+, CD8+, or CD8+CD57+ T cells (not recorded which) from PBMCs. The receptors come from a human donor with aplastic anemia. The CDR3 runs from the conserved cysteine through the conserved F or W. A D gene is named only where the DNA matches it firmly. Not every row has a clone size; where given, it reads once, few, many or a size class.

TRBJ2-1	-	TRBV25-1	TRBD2	TGTGCCAGCAGCATTAGCGGGACTCTTGTAGGCGGTGAGCAGTTCTTC	CASSISGTLVGGEQFF
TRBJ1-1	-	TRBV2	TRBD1	TGTGCCAGCACACTGACAGGGGACTTGAACACTGAAGCTTTCTTT	CASTLTGDLNTEAFF
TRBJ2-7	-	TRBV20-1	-	TGCAGTGCTAGAGATGGGGGGGGCTACTACGAGCAGTACTTC	CSARDGGGYYEQYF
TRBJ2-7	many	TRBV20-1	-	TGCAGTGCTAGAGTAAAAGGGTTACGCTACGAGCAGTACTTC	CSARVKGLRYEQYF
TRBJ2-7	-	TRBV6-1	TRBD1	TGTGCCAGCAGTGGGGACAGGGGGGACTACGAGCAGTACTTC	CASSGDRGDYEQYF
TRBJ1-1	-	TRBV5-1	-	TGCGCCAGCAGCTTGACAGGGATGACTGAAGCTTTCTTT	CASSLTGMTEAFF
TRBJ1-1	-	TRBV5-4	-	TGTGCCAGCAGCTTGTGGGGGAGTGGCACTGAAGCTTTCTTT	CASSLWGSGTEAFF
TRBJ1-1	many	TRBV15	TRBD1	TGTGCCACCAGCAGAGGGTCACAGGGGGCTTGGACTGAAGCTTTCTTT	CATSRGSQGAWTEAFF
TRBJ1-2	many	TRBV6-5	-	TGTGCCAGCAGTTCCCCACAGGGAGGAGGCTACACCTTC	CASSSPQGGGYTF
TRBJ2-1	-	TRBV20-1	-	TGCAGTGCTAGAGATATTGGGAATGAGCAGTTCTTC	CSARDIGNEQFF
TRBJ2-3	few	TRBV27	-	TGTGCCAGCGCCGTATCAGGCCCAGATACGCAGTATTTT	CASAVSGPDTQYF
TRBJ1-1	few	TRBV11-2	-	TGTGCCAGCAGCTCAGGGAGCCGATTTGAAGCTTTCTTT	CASSSGSRFEAFF
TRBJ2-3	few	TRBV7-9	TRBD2	TGTGCCAGCACCAAAACCAGGAGGACTAGCGGGACCCATCCAGATACGCAGTATTTT	CASTKTRRTSGTHPDTQYF
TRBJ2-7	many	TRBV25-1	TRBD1	TGTGCCAGCAGTGATCCGACAGGGGTCGAGTACGAGCAGTACTTC	CASSDPTGVEYEQYF
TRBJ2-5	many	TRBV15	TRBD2	TGTGCCACCAGCACAGGACTAGCAGAAGAGACCCAGTACTTC	CATSTGLAEETQYF
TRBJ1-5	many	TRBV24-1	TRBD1	TGTGCCACCAGTGAGGACAGGGGCGACAATCAGCCCCAGCATTTT	CATSEDRGDNQPQHF
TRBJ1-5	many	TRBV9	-	TGTGCCAGCAGCCTCAGTTGGGGAGTCAATCAGCCCCAGCATTTT	CASSLSWGVNQPQHF
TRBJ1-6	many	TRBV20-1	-	TGCAGTGCTAGCGGGATAGACTATAATTCACCCCTCCACTTT	CSASGIDYNSPLHF
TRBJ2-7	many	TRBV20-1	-	TGCAGTGCTAGAGATGGGTTTGGAGGGGTCGAGCTCGAGCAGTACTTC	CSARDGFGGVELEQYF
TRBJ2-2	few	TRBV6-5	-	TGTGCCAGCAGGACAGGAAACACCGGGGAGCTGTTTTTT	CASRTGNTGELFF
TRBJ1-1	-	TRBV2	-	TGTGCCAGCAGCCGGGGATCGGGTACTGAAGCTTTCTTT	CASSRGSGTEAFF
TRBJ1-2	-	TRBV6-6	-	TGTGCCAGCCGGATTGGACTGATCTATGGCTACACCTTC	CASRIGLIYGYTF
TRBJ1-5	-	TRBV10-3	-	TGTGCCATATCAGAGGACGACCGTGTTGGTAATCAGCCCCAGCATTTT	CAISEDDRVGNQPQHF
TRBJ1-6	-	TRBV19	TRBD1	TGTGCCAGTAGTAGTTCGACAGGGGGCTCTTCACCCCTCCACTTT	CASSSSTGGSSPLHF
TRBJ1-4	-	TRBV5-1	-	TGCGCCAGCAGCCACCGGGACAATCGTAATGAAAAACTGTTTTTT	CASSHRDNRNEKLFF
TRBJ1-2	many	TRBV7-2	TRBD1	TGTGCCAGCAGCTTACGGGACAGGGAGGGCTACACCTTC	CASSLRDREGYTF
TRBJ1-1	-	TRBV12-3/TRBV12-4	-	TGTGCCAGCAGCCTGACAGTGCACACTGAAGCTTTCTTT	CASSLTVHTEAFF
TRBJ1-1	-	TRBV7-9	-	TGTGCCAGCAGCTTAGCCCCCCCCATGAACACTGAAGCTTTCTTT	CASSLAPPMNTEAFF
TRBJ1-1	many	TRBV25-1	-	TGTGCCAGCACCGGGACAGAAGCTTTCTTT	CASTGTEAFF
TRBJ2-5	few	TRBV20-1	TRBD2	TGCAGTGCTAGAGACGGACTAGCTCAAGAGACCCAGTACTTC	CSARDGLAQETQYF
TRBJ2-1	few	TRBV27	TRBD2	TGTGCCAGCAGTTTGTTAGGGACTAGCGGGAGGGGTGAGCAGTTCTTC	CASSLLGTSGRGEQFF
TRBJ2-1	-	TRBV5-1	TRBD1	TGCGCCAGCGCTGACAGGGTTTCCTACAATGAGCAGTTCTTC	CASADRVSYNEQFF
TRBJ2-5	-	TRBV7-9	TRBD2	TGTGCTAGCAGCCTAAAGCGGGAGGTCTCTGAGACCCAGTACTTC	CASSLKREVSETQYF
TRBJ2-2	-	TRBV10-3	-	TGTGCCTCACAGGGTAACGGGGAGCTGTTTTTT	CASQGNGELFF
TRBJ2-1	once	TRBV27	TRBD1	TGTGCCAGCAGTCCCAGACAGGGGGTGAGGAATGAGCAGTTCTTC	CASSPRQGVRNEQFF
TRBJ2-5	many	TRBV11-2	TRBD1	TGTGCCAGCAGCTCGGGACAGATGCAAGAGACCCAGTACTTC	CASSSGQMQETQYF
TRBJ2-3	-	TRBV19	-	TGTGCCAGTAGTCTTGGGACGGTGAGAACAGATACGCAGTATTTT	CASSLGTVRTDTQYF
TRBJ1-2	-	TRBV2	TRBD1	TGTGCCAGCAGTGATGGGACAGGAGACAACTATGGCTACACCTTC	CASSDGTGDNYGYTF
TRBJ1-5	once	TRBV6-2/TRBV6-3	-	TGTGCCAGCAGTTACTCGATGGGGATGGGCAGCCATCAGCCCCAGCATTTT	CASSYSMGMGSHQPQHF
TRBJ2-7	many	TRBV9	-	TGTGCCAGCAGCGTAGCAGGAGAGATGACGGGAACCTACGAGCAGTACTTC	CASSVAGEMTGTYEQYF
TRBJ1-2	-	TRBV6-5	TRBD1	TGTGCCACCGAGGGGGGGACAGAACTTGGTGGCTACACCTTC	CATEGGTELGGYTF